The 6 T cell receptor beta chains reported below all come from one sample, sequenced in a study of early T cells in non-severe SARS-CoV-2 infection (dated by TCRdb to the early 2020s). Receptor amplification or capture employed 5' RACE. Sequenced on a NextSeq 500. The public reads were run again by TCRdb, first through fastp at Q25 and then through MiXCR, and only productive beta chains were kept. Rows are combined by CDR3 protein, so each entry shows the most common genes and DNA. Here the sample has 85,000 to 90,000 distinct CDR3 sequences; roughly 15% occur a single time. Of the sample, around 0.5% is held by the ten largest clones. Sequencing was done on a sample of whole blood. The receptors originated from an adult who was a healthcare worker with PCR-confirmed SARS-CoV-2 infection or an uninfected control (not recorded which).

The chain has TRBV9 and TRBJ1-2; D call uncertain. Germline assignment: CDR1 SGDLS and CDR2 YYNGEE. The V and J ends lost 3 bases and 4 bases respectively, with 10 bases between them. There are 13 residues in the CDR3. For the CDR3, the DNA is TGTGCCAGCAGCGCCCAGACTCGCTATGGCTACACCTTC. It translates to CASSAQTRYGYTF.

This clonotype occurred many times. The chain uses TRBV30 and TRBJ1-2, with 10 bases identical to TRBD1. The CDR3 sequence is 13 residues long. Germline V CDR1 and CDR2: GTSNPN, SVGIG (reference sequence). The junction had 5 bases not matched to a gene; V was cut back by 4 bases and J by 6 bases. CDR3 amino acids: CAWIGQGDDGYTF. CDR3 coding DNA: TGTGCCTGGATCGGACAGGGGGACGATGGCTACACCTTC. The complete variable domain, with remaining parts taken from reference TRBV30 and TRBJ1-2, reads SQTIHQWPATLVQPVGSPLSLECTVEGTSNPNLYWYRQAAGRGLQLLFYSVGIGQISSEVPQNLSASRPQDRQFILSSKKLLLSDSGFYLCAWIGQGDDGYTFGSGTRLTVV.

The chain carries TRBV28 and TRBJ1-2; D gene uncertain. The CDR3 totals 13 residues. Germline lookup yields CDR1 MDHEN and CDR2 SYDVKM. With 2 bases removed from V and 4 bases from J, the gap between germline ends came to 8 bases. This CDR3 is CASSLRGPYGYTF. CDR3 in DNA: TGTGCCAGCAGTTTACGAGGGCCCTATGGCTACACCTTC.

With respect to this clonotype: A read error may explain this, as a much larger clone is one base away. V and J are TRBV11-2 and TRBJ1-3; possible D gene TRBD1, 6 bases. The germline V gene has CDR1 SGHAT and CDR2 FQNNGV. This CDR3 comprises 17 residues. The CDR3 DNA reads as TGTGCCAGCAGGCCCGCCGGGGCAAGGCTAGGGGGAAACACCATATTTTTT. This encodes CASRPAGARLGGNTIFF.

The chain uses TRBV2 and TRBJ1-2; D is uncertain. CDR3 length: 14 amino acids. Per germline, CDR1 SNHLY and CDR2 FYNNEI. V lost 4 bases and J lost 4, with 13 bases in between. The CDR3 coding sequence is TGTGCCAGCAGTGTCGGTACCAAACCCTATGGCTACACCTTC. It codes for CASSVGTKPYGYTF.

This clonotype was counted ten times or more. The chain joins TRBV5-1 to TRBJ1-4, with 8 bases identical to TRBD1. The germline V gene has CDR1 SGHRS and CDR2 YFSETQ. The CDR3 length is 15 residues. Trimming took 3 bases from V and 8 from J; bases not matched to a gene: 9. CDR3 sequence (DNA): TGCGCCAGCAGCTGGGGACAGGTTGGTGGAGAAAAACTGTTTTTT. It encodes CASSWGQVGGEKLFF.